A selection of T cell receptor beta chains follows, all from one sample in a study of breast tumors, draining lymph nodes, adjacent tissues. Using its own MiXCR run on the multiplex PCR reads, TCRdb lists one record per CDR3 protein. The top ten hold about 14% of the sample, which has thousands of distinct CDR3 sequences, around 42% seen once. Specimen: tumor-adjacent breast tissue. The receptors shown here come from a female donor with breast cancer. Some clones in this sample may be carry-over from other donors' samples. CDR3s leave out the opening cysteine and the closing phenylalanine or tryptophan.

v_call,cdr3_aa
TRBV7-3,ASSLDMNTEAF
TRBV4-1,ASSGVGAVISPLH
TRBV9,ASSGSLAGGPGEQF
TRBV5-1,ASSSASTDTQY
TRBV24-1,ATRKPGGEQF
TRBV29-1,SGWTGGSGELF
TRBV6-5,ASSPWGARDEKLF
TRBV20-1,SARAVSSGSITGELF
TRBV18,ASSPPSGSRNEQF
TRBV20-1,SAPTSGATYEQY
TRBV6-2/TRBV6-3,ASSLHESSYNEQF
TRBV6-5,ASRSKGSPEAF
TRBV6-1,ASRSDRNTEAF
TRBV20-1,SARSPGGSESIDEQF
TRBV24-1,ATSESPGQGKETQY
TRBV5-8,ASSLAEGAYEQY
TRBV5-1,ASTSTDTQY
TRBV20-1,SAHRSGSEQF